This TCR delta chain is drawn from a study of gamma-delta T cells after stem cell transplantation. The CDR3 runs 19 residues. Germline assignment: CDR1 GEAIGNYY and CDR2 EKD. Concerning this clone: This may be a read error: a much more frequent sequence differs by one nucleotide.

TCRdb reprocessed the RT-PCR reads using CATT. The sample lists roughly 7,500 delta-chain clones, more than 12% seen once, with 5% to 6% in the top ten. The chain joins TRDV2 to TRDJ1; TRDD3 aligns across 8 bases. The origin of this receptor is a human donor. It is not recorded whose cells these are; they may come from a transplant donor. The specimen sequenced was gamma-delta T cells. The DNA of the CDR3 is TGTGCCTGTGACAAACGACGGGGTGGGGGATTCCCCAACACCGATAACCTCATCTTT. It encodes CACDKRRGGGFPNTDNLIF.